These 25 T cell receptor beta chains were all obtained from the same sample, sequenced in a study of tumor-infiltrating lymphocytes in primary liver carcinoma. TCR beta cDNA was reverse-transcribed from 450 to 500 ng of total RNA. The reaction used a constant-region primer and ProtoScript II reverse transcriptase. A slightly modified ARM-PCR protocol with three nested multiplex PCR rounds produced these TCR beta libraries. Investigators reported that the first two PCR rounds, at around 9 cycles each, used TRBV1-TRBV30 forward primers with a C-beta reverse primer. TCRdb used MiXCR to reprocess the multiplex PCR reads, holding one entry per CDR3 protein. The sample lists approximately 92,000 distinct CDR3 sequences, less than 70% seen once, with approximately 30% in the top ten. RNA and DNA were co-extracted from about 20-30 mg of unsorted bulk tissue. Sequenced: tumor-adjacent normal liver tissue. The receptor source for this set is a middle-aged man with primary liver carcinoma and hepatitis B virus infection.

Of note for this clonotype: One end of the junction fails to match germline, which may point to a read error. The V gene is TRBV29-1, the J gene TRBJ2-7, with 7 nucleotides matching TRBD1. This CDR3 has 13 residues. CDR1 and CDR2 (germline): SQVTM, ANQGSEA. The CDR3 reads CSASTGTDYERHF. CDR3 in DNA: TGCAGCGCCTCCACCGGGACAGACTACGAGCGGCACTTC.

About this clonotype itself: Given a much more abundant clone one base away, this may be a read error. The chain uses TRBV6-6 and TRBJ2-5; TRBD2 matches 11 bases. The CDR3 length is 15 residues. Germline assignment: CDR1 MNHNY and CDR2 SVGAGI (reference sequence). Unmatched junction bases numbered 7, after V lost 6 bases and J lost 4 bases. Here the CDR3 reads CASSQVAGGGETQYF. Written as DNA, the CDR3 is TGTGCCAGCAGCCAGGTAGCGGGAGGGGGAGAGACCCAGTACTTC.

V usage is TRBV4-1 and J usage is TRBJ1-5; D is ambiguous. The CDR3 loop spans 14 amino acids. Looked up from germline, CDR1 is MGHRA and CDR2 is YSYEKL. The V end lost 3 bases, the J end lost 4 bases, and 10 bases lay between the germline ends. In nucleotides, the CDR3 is TGCGCCAGCAGCCACGAGGCGGAAAATCAGCCCCAGCATTTT. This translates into CASSHEAENQPQHF.

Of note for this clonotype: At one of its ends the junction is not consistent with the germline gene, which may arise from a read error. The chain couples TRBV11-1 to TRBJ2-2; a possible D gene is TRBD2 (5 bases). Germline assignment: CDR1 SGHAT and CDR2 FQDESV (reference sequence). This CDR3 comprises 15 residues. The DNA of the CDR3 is TGTGCCAACAGCTTAGCGCCGGGTTTCACCGGGGAGCTGTTTTTT. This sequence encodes CANSLAPGFTGELFF.

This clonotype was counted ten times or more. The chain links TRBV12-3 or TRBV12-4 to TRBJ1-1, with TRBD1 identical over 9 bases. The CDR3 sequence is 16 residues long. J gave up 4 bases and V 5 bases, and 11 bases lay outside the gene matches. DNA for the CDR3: TGTGCCAGCAGTCGCGACCGGACAGGGGAGGGCACTGAAGCTTTCTTT. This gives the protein CASSRDRTGEGTEAFF.

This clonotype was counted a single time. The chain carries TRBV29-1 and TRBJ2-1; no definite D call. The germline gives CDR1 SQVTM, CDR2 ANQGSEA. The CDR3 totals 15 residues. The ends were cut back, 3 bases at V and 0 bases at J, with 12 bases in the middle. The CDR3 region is CSVETGGSSYNEQFF. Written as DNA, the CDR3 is TGCAGCGTTGAGACGGGCGGAAGCTCCTACAATGAGCAGTTCTTC.

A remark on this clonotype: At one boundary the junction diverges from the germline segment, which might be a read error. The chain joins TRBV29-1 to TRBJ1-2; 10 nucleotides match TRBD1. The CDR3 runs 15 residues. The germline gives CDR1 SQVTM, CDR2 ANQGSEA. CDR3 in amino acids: CNAGDRGDLDYGYTF. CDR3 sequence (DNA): TGCAACGCCGGGGACAGGGGAGACCTGGACTATGGCTACACTTTC.

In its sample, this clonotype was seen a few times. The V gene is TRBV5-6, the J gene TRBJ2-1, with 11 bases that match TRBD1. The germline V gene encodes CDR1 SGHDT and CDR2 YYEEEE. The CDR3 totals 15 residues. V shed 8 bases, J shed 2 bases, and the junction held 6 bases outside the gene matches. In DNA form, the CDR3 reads TGTGCCAGTGGCTGGACAGGGGGCGCCTACAATGAGCAGTTCTTC. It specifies CASGWTGGAYNEQFF. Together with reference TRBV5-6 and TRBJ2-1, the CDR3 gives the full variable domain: DAGVTQSPTHLIKTRGQQVTLRCSPKSGHDTVSWYQQALGQGPQFIFQYYEEEERQRGNFPDRFSGHQFPNYSSELNVNALLLGDSALYLCASGWTGGAYNEQFFGPGTRLTVL.

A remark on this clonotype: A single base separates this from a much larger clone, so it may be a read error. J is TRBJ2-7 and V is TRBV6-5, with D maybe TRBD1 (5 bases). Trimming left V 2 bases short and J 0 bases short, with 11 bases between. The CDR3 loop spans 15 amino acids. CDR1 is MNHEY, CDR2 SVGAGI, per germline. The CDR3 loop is CASSYTRGSSYEQYF. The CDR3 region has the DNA TGTGCCAGCAGTTACACAAGGGGAAGCTCCTACGAGCAGTACTTC.

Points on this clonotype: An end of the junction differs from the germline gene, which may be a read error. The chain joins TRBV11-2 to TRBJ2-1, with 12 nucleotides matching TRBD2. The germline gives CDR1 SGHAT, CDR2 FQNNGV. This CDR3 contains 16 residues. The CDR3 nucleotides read TGTGCCAGCAGCCTTCGACTAGCGGGAGATCTCAATGAGCAGTTCTTT. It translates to CASSLRLAGDLNEQFF.

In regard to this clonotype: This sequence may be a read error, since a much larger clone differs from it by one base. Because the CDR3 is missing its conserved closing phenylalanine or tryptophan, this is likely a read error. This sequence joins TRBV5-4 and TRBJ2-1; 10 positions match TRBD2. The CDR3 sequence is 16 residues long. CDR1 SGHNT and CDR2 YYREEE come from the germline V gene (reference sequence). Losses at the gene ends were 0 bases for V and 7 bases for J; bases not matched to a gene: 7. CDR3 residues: CASSLAGASGRNEQFL. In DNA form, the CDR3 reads TGTGCCAGCAGCTTGGCCGGGGCTAGCGGGAGAAATGAGCAGTTCCTC.

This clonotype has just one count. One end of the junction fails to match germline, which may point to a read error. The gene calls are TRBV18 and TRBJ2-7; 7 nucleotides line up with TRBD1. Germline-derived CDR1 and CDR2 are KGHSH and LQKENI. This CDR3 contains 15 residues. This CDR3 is CASSPFGTAYYKQYF. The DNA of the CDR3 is TGTGCCAGCTCACCATTTGGGACAGCGTACTACAAGCAGTACTTC.

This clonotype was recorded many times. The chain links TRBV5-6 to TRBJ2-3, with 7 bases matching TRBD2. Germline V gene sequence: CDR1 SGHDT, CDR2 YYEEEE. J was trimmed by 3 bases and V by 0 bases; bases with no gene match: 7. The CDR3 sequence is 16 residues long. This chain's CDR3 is CASSLAAGVPTDTQYF. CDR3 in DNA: TGTGCCAGCAGCTTGGCGGCGGGGGTCCCTACAGATACGCAGTATTTT.

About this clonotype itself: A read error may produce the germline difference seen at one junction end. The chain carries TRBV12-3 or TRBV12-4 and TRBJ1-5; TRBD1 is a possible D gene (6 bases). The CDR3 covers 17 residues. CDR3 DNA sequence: TGTGCCAGCAGTTTAGCGCGGGGGGGGCTTGACAATCAGCCTCAGCAATTT. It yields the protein CASSLARGGLDNQPQQF.

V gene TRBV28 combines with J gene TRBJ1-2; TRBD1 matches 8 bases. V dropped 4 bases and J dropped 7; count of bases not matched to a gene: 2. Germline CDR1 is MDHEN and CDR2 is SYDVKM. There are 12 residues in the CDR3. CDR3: CASSSGGTGYTF. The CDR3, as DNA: TGTGCCAGCAGTTCAGGGGGCACTGGCTACACCTTC.

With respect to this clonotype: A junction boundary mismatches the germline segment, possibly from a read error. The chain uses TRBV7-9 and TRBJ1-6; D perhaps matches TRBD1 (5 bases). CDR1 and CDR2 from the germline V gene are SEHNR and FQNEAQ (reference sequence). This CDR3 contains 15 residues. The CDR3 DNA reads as TGTACCAGCAGCCCCACGGGGAGGGGTAATTCACCCCTCCACTTT. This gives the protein CTSSPTGRGNSPLHF.

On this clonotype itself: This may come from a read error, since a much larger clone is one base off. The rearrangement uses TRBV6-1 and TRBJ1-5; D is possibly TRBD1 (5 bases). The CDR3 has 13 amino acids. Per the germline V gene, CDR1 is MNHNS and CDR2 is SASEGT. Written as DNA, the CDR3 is TGTGCCAGCAGTGATGGGGGGAGTCAGTCCCAGCATTTT. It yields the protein CASSDGGSQSQHF.

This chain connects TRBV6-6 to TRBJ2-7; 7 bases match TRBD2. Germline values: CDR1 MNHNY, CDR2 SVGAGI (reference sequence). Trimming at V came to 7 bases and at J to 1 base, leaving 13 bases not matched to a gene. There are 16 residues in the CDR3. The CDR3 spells CASIYGEGAPSYEQYF. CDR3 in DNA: TGTGCCAGCATCTATGGGGAGGGCGCCCCTTCCTACGAGCAGTACTTC.

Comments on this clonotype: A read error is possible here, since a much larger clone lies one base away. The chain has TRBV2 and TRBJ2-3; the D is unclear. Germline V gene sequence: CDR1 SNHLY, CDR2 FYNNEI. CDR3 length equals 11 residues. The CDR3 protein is CTSALADTQYF. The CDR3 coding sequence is TGTACCAGCGCCTTGGCAGATACGCAGTATTTT.

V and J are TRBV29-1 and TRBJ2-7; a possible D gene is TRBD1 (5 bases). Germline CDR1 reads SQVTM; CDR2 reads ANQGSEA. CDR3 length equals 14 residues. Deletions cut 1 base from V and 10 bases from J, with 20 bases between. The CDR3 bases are TGCAGCGTTGAAGGGGGTGGGGCCTCTGGAAAACAGTACTTC. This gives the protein CSVEGGGASGKQYF.

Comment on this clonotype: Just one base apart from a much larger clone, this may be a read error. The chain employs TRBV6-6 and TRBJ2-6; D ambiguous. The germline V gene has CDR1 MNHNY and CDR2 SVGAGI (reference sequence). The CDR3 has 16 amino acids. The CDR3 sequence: CAGSYSVAPGANVLTF. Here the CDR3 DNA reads TGTGCCGGCAGTTACTCGGTGGCACCTGGGGCCAACGTCCTGACTTTC.

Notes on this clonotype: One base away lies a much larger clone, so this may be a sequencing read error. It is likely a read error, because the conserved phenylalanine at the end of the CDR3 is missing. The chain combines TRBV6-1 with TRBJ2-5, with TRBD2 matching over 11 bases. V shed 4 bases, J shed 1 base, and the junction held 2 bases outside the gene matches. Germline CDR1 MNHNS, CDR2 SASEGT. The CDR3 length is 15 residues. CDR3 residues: CASSGLAGLQETQYV. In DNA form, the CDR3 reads TGTGCCAGCAGTGGACTAGCGGGACTCCAAGAGACCCAGTACGTC.

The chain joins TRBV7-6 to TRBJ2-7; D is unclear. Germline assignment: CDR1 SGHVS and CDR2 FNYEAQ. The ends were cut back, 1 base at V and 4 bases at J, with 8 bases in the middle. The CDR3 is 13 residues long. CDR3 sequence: CASSLGSGYEQYF. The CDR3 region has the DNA TGTGCCAGCAGCTTAGGGTCCGGGTACGAGCAGTACTTC.

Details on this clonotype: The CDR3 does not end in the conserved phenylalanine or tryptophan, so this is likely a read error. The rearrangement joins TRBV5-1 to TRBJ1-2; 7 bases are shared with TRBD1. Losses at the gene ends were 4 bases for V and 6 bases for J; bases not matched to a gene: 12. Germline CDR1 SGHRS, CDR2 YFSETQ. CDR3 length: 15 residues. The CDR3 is CASSIDPGTANGYTS. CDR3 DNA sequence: TGCGCCAGCAGCATAGATCCGGGGACAGCTAATGGCTACACCTCC.

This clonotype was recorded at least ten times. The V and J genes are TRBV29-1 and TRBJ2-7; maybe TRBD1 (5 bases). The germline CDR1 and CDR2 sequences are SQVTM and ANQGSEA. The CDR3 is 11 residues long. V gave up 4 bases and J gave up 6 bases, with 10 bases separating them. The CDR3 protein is CSVVGDIEQYF. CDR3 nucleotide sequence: TGCAGCGTTGTAGGGGATATCGAGCAGTACTTC.